Given below is one TCR beta chain in context. In the study's own analysis: The assay estimated nucleated cells by amplifying reference gene primers. Assay: immunoSEQ multiplex PCR; the TCRdb copy retains only in-frame clones and omits some. The DNA was the basis for D and trimming; V, J and clone size are from that table. The sample shows about 360,000 clones, around nine tenths of them seen only once. The sample is drawn from a study of blood T cell repertoires in COVID-19. On the study more broadly: Sample material is recorded as cDNA or gDNA derived from T cells, B-cell-depleted T cells, or PBMCs.

The germline V gene encodes CDR1 MNHNY and CDR2 SVGAGI (reference sequence). Trimming at V came to 6 bases and at J to 0 bases, leaving 10 bases not matched to a gene. CDR3 size: 17 residues. Source material: peripheral blood. The chain has TRBV6-6 and TRBJ2-7, with 11 bases lining up with TRBD2. This clonotype originated in a human donor in a cohort sampled during active COVID-19. CDR3 loop: CASSRLTGTSGSYEQYF. The CDR3 bases are TGTGCCAGCAGCCGACTTACCGGGACTAGCGGCTCCTACGAGCAGTACTTC.